This is a list of T cell receptor beta chains from one sample in a study of blood T cell repertoires in COVID-19. The repertoire was sequenced with immunoSEQ multiplex PCR; TCRdb's copy has only in-frame clones and lacks some. The sample consists of roughly 320,000 clones, 85% to 90% of them appearing once. Input material: peripheral blood. These receptors all come from a woman aged 45-60 years with COVID-19, enrolled during active disease. Each CDR3 is given with its conserved first and last residue. The order of the fields is D gene, J gene, V gene, clone size, CDR3 DNA, CDR3 protein. The D gene is left open where the match is weak. Clone size is stated in some rows and not others, as once, few, many or a class when expanded.

D gene: TRBD1
J gene: TRBJ2-5
V gene: TRBV5-4
clone size: NA
CDR3 DNA: TGTGCCAGCAGCTTGCGGGGACAGGGGGGAGAGACCCAGTACTTC
CDR3 protein: CASSLRGQGGETQYF

D gene: TRBD1
J gene: TRBJ2-7
V gene: TRBV27
clone size: NA
CDR3 DNA: TGTGCCAGCAGTCGTACGTCGGGACAGGGTAGCTCCTACGAGCAGTACTTC
CDR3 protein: CASSRTSGQGSSYEQYF

D gene: NA
J gene: TRBJ1-4
V gene: TRBV4-3
clone size: NA
CDR3 DNA: TGCGCCAGCAGCCATCCACAGGGAATCGGGCTAACTAATGAAAAACTGTTTTTT
CDR3 protein: CASSHPQGIGLTNEKLFF

D gene: NA
J gene: TRBJ1-2
V gene: TRBV5-1
clone size: NA
CDR3 DNA: TGCGCCAGCAGCTTGGGGACAGCAAACTATGGCTACACCTTC
CDR3 protein: CASSLGTANYGYTF

D gene: NA
J gene: TRBJ2-7
V gene: TRBV7-2
clone size: NA
CDR3 DNA: TGTGCCAGCAGCGAAGGAGGGACAGTCTCTGGCGAGCAGTACTTC
CDR3 protein: CASSEGGTVSGEQYF

D gene: NA
J gene: TRBJ2-7
V gene: TRBV30
clone size: NA
CDR3 DNA: TGTGCCTGGAGTGTAGCACCGGGGGGCGCGTACGAGCAGTACTTC
CDR3 protein: CAWSVAPGGAYEQYF

D gene: TRBD1
J gene: TRBJ1-5
V gene: TRBV5-5
clone size: NA
CDR3 DNA: TGTGCCAGCAGTCGGGACAGCTTAGTCAATCAGCCCCAGCATTTT
CDR3 protein: CASSRDSLVNQPQHF

D gene: TRBD2
J gene: TRBJ2-3
V gene: TRBV4-2
clone size: NA
CDR3 DNA: TGTGCCAGCAGCCTCCCACTAGGCACTAGCGGGAGGGCCGGCACAGATACGCAGTATTTT
CDR3 protein: CASSLPLGTSGRAGTDTQYF

D gene: TRBD1
J gene: TRBJ2-1
V gene: TRBV6-5
clone size: NA
CDR3 DNA: TGTGCCAGCAGTCGGGGACAGGGGAACAATGAGCAGTTCTTC
CDR3 protein: CASSRGQGNNEQFF

D gene: NA
J gene: TRBJ1-3
V gene: TRBV19
clone size: few
CDR3 DNA: TGTGCCAGTAGTATAGGTTCGGGGGTCGGAAACACCATATATTTT
CDR3 protein: CASSIGSGVGNTIYF

D gene: NA
J gene: TRBJ1-3
V gene: TRBV30
clone size: NA
CDR3 DNA: TGTGCCTGGAGTGTACAGGATGGTAACACCATATATTTT
CDR3 protein: CAWSVQDGNTIYF

D gene: NA
J gene: TRBJ1-4
V gene: TRBV25-1
clone size: NA
CDR3 DNA: TGTGCCAGCAGTGAATGGGGAACAGGGAGTGAAAAACTGTTTTTT
CDR3 protein: CASSEWGTGSEKLFF

D gene: TRBD1
J gene: TRBJ2-7
V gene: TRBV5-1
clone size: NA
CDR3 DNA: TGCGCCAGCAGCTTGCTGGACAGGGGGAAGTGGGAGGGCCCTCGTTACGAGCAGTACTTC
CDR3 protein: CASSLLDRGKWEGPRYEQYF

D gene: TRBD2
J gene: TRBJ2-1
V gene: TRBV14
clone size: NA
CDR3 DNA: TGTGCCAGCAGCAGCTGGACTAGCGGCTACAATGAGCAGTTCTTC
CDR3 protein: CASSSWTSGYNEQFF

D gene: TRBD2
J gene: TRBJ2-7
V gene: TRBV27
clone size: NA
CDR3 DNA: TGTGCCAGCAACCGCCGTGGGCGGGAGGAGCAGTACTTC
CDR3 protein: CASNRRGREEQYF

D gene: TRBD2
J gene: TRBJ2-3
V gene: TRBV7-2
clone size: NA
CDR3 DNA: TGTGCCAAGACTAGCGGGAGGGGCACAGATACGCAGTATTTT
CDR3 protein: CAKTSGRGTDTQYF

D gene: TRBD1
J gene: TRBJ1-1
V gene: TRBV4-1
clone size: NA
CDR3 DNA: TGCGCCAGCAGCCAGGAAAGGACCGGGACAGGGGGCAGGAACACTGAAGCTTTCTTT
CDR3 protein: CASSQERTGTGGRNTEAFF

D gene: TRBD1
J gene: TRBJ2-1
V gene: TRBV25-1
clone size: NA
CDR3 DNA: TGTGCCAGCAGGAGGGGACAGGGTTTGAATGAGCAGTTCTTC
CDR3 protein: CASRRGQGLNEQFF

D gene: NA
J gene: TRBJ1-3
V gene: TRBV12-5
clone size: NA
CDR3 DNA: TGTGCTAGTGGTTTCACAGGTGCCTCTGGAAACACCATATATTTT
CDR3 protein: CASGFTGASGNTIYF

D gene: TRBD1
J gene: TRBJ2-7
V gene: TRBV24-1
clone size: NA
CDR3 DNA: TGTGCCACCAGTGGGCCGGGACAGGGGACCTACGAGCAGTACTTC
CDR3 protein: CATSGPGQGTYEQYF

D gene: TRBD2
J gene: TRBJ2-7
V gene: TRBV5-1
clone size: NA
CDR3 DNA: TGCGCCAGCAGCTTACCAAATTGGACTAGCGGGAACCAACACGAGCAGTACTTC
CDR3 protein: CASSLPNWTSGNQHEQYF

D gene: NA
J gene: TRBJ2-5
V gene: TRBV7-3
clone size: NA
CDR3 DNA: TGTGCCAGCAGCTTAAGGGGAGCGTCCGGGGGAGAAGGGACCCAGTACTTC
CDR3 protein: CASSLRGASGGEGTQYF

D gene: TRBD1
J gene: TRBJ1-2
V gene: TRBV10-3
clone size: NA
CDR3 DNA: TGTGCCATCAGTGAGTCGACAGGGGGGGACTATGGCTACACCTTC
CDR3 protein: CAISESTGGDYGYTF

D gene: TRBD2
J gene: TRBJ2-5
V gene: TRBV2
clone size: NA
CDR3 DNA: TGTGCCAGCACCAGGTCGGGGGGATCAGGCCAAGAGACCCAGTACTTC
CDR3 protein: CASTRSGGSGQETQYF

D gene: TRBD2
J gene: TRBJ2-3
V gene: TRBV27
clone size: few
CDR3 DNA: TGTGCCAGCAGTTTAGGGACTAGCGGGACTACCGAGCAGTATTTT
CDR3 protein: CASSLGTSGTTEQYF

D gene: NA
J gene: TRBJ2-1
V gene: TRBV5-4
clone size: NA
CDR3 DNA: TGTGCCAGCAGCGGGGGCTCGAGCGGGAACAATGAGCAGTTCTTC
CDR3 protein: CASSGGSSGNNEQFF

D gene: TRBD2
J gene: TRBJ2-1
V gene: TRBV10-3
clone size: NA
CDR3 DNA: TGTGCCATCGGCCTAGCGGGCCCTAATGAGCAGTTCTTC
CDR3 protein: CAIGLAGPNEQFF

D gene: NA
J gene: TRBJ1-1
V gene: TRBV18
clone size: NA
CDR3 DNA: TGTGCCAGCTCACTACCTTTTCCGGCTGAAGCTTTCTTT
CDR3 protein: CASSLPFPAEAFF

D gene: NA
J gene: TRBJ2-1
V gene: TRBV2
clone size: NA
CDR3 DNA: TGTGCCAGCAGTGAAATTCTAGCGGAGCAGTTCTTC
CDR3 protein: CASSEILAEQFF

D gene: NA
J gene: TRBJ1-1
V gene: TRBV19
clone size: NA
CDR3 DNA: TGTGCCAGTAGTGCCGCGGGGGGGAACACTGAAGCTTTCTTT
CDR3 protein: CASSAAGGNTEAFF

D gene: NA
J gene: TRBJ1-6
V gene: TRBV21-1
clone size: few
CDR3 DNA: TGTGCCAGCAGCAAAGAAGCGGGACTGAAGAATTCACCCCTCCACTTT
CDR3 protein: CASSKEAGLKNSPLHF

D gene: NA
J gene: TRBJ1-1
V gene: TRBV27
clone size: NA
CDR3 DNA: TGTGCCAGCAGCAAGTTTAGATCGATGAACACTGAAGCTTTCTTT
CDR3 protein: CASSKFRSMNTEAFF

D gene: NA
J gene: TRBJ2-1
V gene: TRBV20-1
clone size: few
CDR3 DNA: TGCAGTGCTAGTAGCCCCTACTCCTACAATGAGCAGTTCTTC
CDR3 protein: CSASSPYSYNEQFF

D gene: TRBD1
J gene: TRBJ1-3
V gene: TRBV10-3
clone size: NA
CDR3 DNA: TGTGCCATCAGTGAGTCCCTGAGCTTCAGACAGGGGTATACTGGAAACACCATATATTTT
CDR3 protein: CAISESLSFRQGYTGNTIYF

D gene: NA
J gene: TRBJ1-2
V gene: TRBV11-2
clone size: few
CDR3 DNA: TGTGCCAGCAGCAGCATTCGGGGGGGCAGCTACACCTTC
CDR3 protein: CASSSIRGGSYTF

D gene: NA
J gene: TRBJ2-1
V gene: TRBV12-3/TRBV12-4
clone size: NA
CDR3 DNA: TGTGCCAGCAGCCCAGATTACAATGAGCAGTTCTTC
CDR3 protein: CASSPDYNEQFF

D gene: TRBD2
J gene: TRBJ2-1
V gene: TRBV29-1
clone size: NA
CDR3 DNA: TGCAGCGTTGACCTGACTAGCGGGGGAACGTTTTTCTCCTACAATGAGCAGTTCTTC
CDR3 protein: CSVDLTSGGTFFSYNEQFF

D gene: NA
J gene: TRBJ1-1
V gene: TRBV5-1
clone size: NA
CDR3 DNA: TGCGCCTCGTGGGCTGGGAGAATGAACACTGAAGCTTTCTTT
CDR3 protein: CASWAGRMNTEAFF

D gene: NA
J gene: TRBJ1-1
V gene: TRBV7-9
clone size: NA
CDR3 DNA: TGTGCCAGCAGCTTATATGGGAGCACTGAAGCTTTCTTT
CDR3 protein: CASSLYGSTEAFF

D gene: NA
J gene: TRBJ1-3
V gene: TRBV12-3/TRBV12-4
clone size: NA
CDR3 DNA: TGTGCCAGCCAGTGGCAGTTAGGAAACACCATATATTTT
CDR3 protein: CASQWQLGNTIYF

D gene: NA
J gene: TRBJ1-2
V gene: TRBV11-2
clone size: NA
CDR3 DNA: TGTGCCAGCAGCTTAGGGGCTTGGGGACAACTTGCCTACACCTTC
CDR3 protein: CASSLGAWGQLAYTF

D gene: TRBD1
J gene: TRBJ2-7
V gene: TRBV7-2
clone size: NA
CDR3 DNA: TGTGCCAGCAGCCCCGACCCGGGACAGATCTACGAGCAGTACTTC
CDR3 protein: CASSPDPGQIYEQYF

D gene: NA
J gene: TRBJ2-2
V gene: TRBV3-1/TRBV3-2
clone size: NA
CDR3 DNA: TGTGCCAGCAGCCAAGATGTCGTAAGTCGTGGAGACGGGGAGCTGTTTTTT
CDR3 protein: CASSQDVVSRGDGELFF

D gene: TRBD1
J gene: TRBJ2-3
V gene: TRBV19
clone size: once
CDR3 DNA: TGTGCCAGTAGTATCGACAGGGCAAGCACAGATACGCAGTATTTT
CDR3 protein: CASSIDRASTDTQYF

D gene: NA
J gene: TRBJ2-5
V gene: TRBV7-9
clone size: NA
CDR3 DNA: TGTGCCAGCAGCTTAGCGCGAGGCGAGACCCAGTACTTC
CDR3 protein: CASSLARGETQYF

D gene: TRBD2
J gene: TRBJ2-3
V gene: TRBV6-2/TRBV6-3
clone size: NA
CDR3 DNA: TGTGCCAGCAGTTATTTGCTAGCGGGTGCTGAACTCACAGATACGCAGTATTTT
CDR3 protein: CASSYLLAGAELTDTQYF

D gene: NA
J gene: TRBJ2-7
V gene: TRBV27
clone size: NA
CDR3 DNA: TGTGCCAGCAGTTTTTCCGCAGAACCTTACGAGCAGTACTTC
CDR3 protein: CASSFSAEPYEQYF

D gene: TRBD2
J gene: TRBJ2-5
V gene: TRBV30
clone size: NA
CDR3 DNA: TGTGCCTGGAGTGTACGTCTAGCGGGACAAGAGACCCAGTACTTC
CDR3 protein: CAWSVRLAGQETQYF

D gene: TRBD1
J gene: TRBJ1-1
V gene: TRBV5-4
clone size: few
CDR3 DNA: TGTGCCAGCAGCCCTAGACAGGGACAGAACACTGAAGCTTTCTTT
CDR3 protein: CASSPRQGQNTEAFF

D gene: NA
J gene: TRBJ1-5
V gene: TRBV19
clone size: NA
CDR3 DNA: TGTGCCACACGACAGGGCAATCAGCCCCAGCATTTT
CDR3 protein: CATRQGNQPQHF

D gene: TRBD1
J gene: TRBJ2-3
V gene: TRBV5-4
clone size: once
CDR3 DNA: TGTGCCAGCTACTCGGGACAGCCCACAGATACGCAGTATTTT
CDR3 protein: CASYSGQPTDTQYF

D gene: TRBD2
J gene: TRBJ2-1
V gene: TRBV19
clone size: NA
CDR3 DNA: TGTGCCAGTAGTACAGGGACTAGCGGGATTGTAGATGAGCAGTTCTTC
CDR3 protein: CASSTGTSGIVDEQFF

D gene: NA
J gene: TRBJ2-7
V gene: TRBV3-1/TRBV3-2
clone size: NA
CDR3 DNA: TGTGCCAGCAGCCTCTATGACAGGCGGTCAGGAGAGCAGTACTTC
CDR3 protein: CASSLYDRRSGEQYF

D gene: NA
J gene: TRBJ1-1
V gene: TRBV4-1
clone size: NA
CDR3 DNA: TGCGCCAGCAGCCAAGAGCGGGGGGCGGTGGGAACGAACACTGAAGCTTTCTTT
CDR3 protein: CASSQERGAVGTNTEAFF

D gene: NA
J gene: TRBJ2-2
V gene: TRBV27
clone size: once
CDR3 DNA: TGTGCCAGCAGTTTATCTGAGGGTACCGGGGAGCTGTTTTTT
CDR3 protein: CASSLSEGTGELFF

D gene: NA
J gene: TRBJ1-6
V gene: TRBV7-2
clone size: NA
CDR3 DNA: TGTGCCAGCAGCTTCGTTAATTCACCCCTCCACTTT
CDR3 protein: CASSFVNSPLHF

D gene: NA
J gene: TRBJ2-3
V gene: TRBV30
clone size: NA
CDR3 DNA: TGTGCCTCTTCCTCAGGGTATCATACAGGAGATACGCAGTATTTT
CDR3 protein: CASSSGYHTGDTQYF

D gene: TRBD1
J gene: TRBJ1-4
V gene: TRBV29-1
clone size: NA
CDR3 DNA: TGCAGCGCCACCGAAGCAGGGGGAACTAATGAAAAACTGTTTTTT
CDR3 protein: CSATEAGGTNEKLFF